This T cell receptor beta chain was captured by sequencing in a study of T cell clones after liver transplantation. The wider study: As an antigen-independent comparator, third-party-reactive TCRbeta sequences came from pre-transplant mixed lymphocyte reactions. Overall study results and limits: A larger donor-reactive than third-party decline suggested partial antigen-specific deletion. These preliminary findings come from unstandardized post-transplant sampling times.

Profiled with immunoSEQ multiplex PCR; TCRdb holds only in-frame clones, not every one. Of roughly 65,000 clones in the sample, 80% to 95% are singletons; the top ten hold 0.75% to 1%. V lost 1 base to trimming and J lost 3 bases, with 3 bases between them. CDR3 size: 11 residues. From germline, CDR1 is DFQATT and CDR2 SNEGSKA (reference sequence). This clone was detected only a few times. Its antigen is not identified. The material was CD4+ T cells from blood, obtained approximately 25 months after liver transplant. The V and J genes are TRBV20-1 and TRBJ2-5; D ambiguous. The source is a human patient who received a liver transplant. Some of the T cells may derive from the graft donor. CDR3 nucleotides: TGCAGTGCTAGAGGGGAAGAGACCCAGTACTTC. It encodes CSARGEETQYF.